This T cell receptor (beta chain) is drawn from a study of human T cells and chemical hapten exposure. Time point meaning: patch test 1, 2 weeks after DPC sensitization. Treatment denoted: therapeutic diphenylcyclopropenone sensitization with weekly scalp DPC. The CDR3 has 15 residues. Germline loops: CDR1 GTSNPN, CDR2 SVGIG (reference sequence). The V segment lost 4 bases and the J segment 7 bases; nucleotides outside the gene matches: 9. As the library was built, unique molecular identifiers were attached to individual cDNA molecules. TCRdb reprocessed the RACE reads via MiXCR and lists one record per CDR3 protein. Of roughly 86,000 distinct CDR3 sequences in the sample, over 9.5% were seen once.

The specimen was whole blood, collected in connection with sensitization to the hapten diphenylcyclopropenone (DPC). The chain joins TRBV30 to TRBJ2-1, with 11 bases aligning to TRBD2. The clonotype comes from a man between 35 and 55 years old with alopecia areata. Some clones in this sample may be carry-over from other donors' samples. CDR3: CAWTGTSGAGNEQFF. The CDR3 coding sequence is TGTGCCTGGACCGGGACTAGCGGCGCAGGGAATGAGCAGTTCTTC.